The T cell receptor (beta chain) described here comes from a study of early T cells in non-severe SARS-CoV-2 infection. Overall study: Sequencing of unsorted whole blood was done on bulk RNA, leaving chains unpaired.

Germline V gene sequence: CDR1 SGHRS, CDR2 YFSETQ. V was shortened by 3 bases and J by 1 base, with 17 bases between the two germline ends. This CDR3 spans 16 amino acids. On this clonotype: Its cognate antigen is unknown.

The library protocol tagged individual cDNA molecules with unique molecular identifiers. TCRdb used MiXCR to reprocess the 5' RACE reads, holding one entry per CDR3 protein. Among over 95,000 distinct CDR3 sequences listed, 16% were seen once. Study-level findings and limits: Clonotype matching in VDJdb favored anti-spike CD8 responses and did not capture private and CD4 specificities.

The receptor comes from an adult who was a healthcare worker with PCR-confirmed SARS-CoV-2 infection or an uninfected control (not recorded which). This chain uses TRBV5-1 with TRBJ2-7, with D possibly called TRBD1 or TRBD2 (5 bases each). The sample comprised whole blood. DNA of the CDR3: TGCGCCAGCAGCTCCGAAAGCCGGGGCGCGTCCTACGAGCAGTACTTC. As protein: CASSSESRGASYEQYF.